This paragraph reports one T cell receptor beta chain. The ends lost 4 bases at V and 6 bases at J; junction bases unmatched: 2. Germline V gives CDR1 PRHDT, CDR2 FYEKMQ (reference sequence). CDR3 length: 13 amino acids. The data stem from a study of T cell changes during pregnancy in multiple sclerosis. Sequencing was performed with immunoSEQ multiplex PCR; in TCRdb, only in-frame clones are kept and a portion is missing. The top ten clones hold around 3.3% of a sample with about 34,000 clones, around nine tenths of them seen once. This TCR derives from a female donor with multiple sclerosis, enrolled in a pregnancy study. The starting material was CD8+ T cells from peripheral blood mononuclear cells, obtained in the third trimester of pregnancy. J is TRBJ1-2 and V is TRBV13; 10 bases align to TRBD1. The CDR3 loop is CASSWTGGDGYTF. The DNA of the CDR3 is TGTGCCAGCAGCTGGACAGGGGGTGATGGCTACACCTTC.